This TCR beta chain was found in a study of beta chain features in type 1 diabetes. Study conclusions and caveats: Within each of all four CD4+ subsets, Type 1 diabetes patients had TCRB CDR3s that were moderately but significantly shorter.

The CDR3 length is 15 residues. V was trimmed by 4 bases and J by 5 bases, leaving 15 bases between them. Germline CDR1 reads SGDLS; CDR2 reads YYNGEE. Of note for this clone: The antigen is undetermined.

The sequenced template was cDNA made from the entire isolated RNA. Measured with immunoSEQ multiplex PCR; TCRdb has only the in-frame clones, and not every one. The table records about 700,000 clones, 10% to 15% of them present only once. The sequencing sample was made of naive CD4+ T cells from blood. The TCR comes from a man in his late teens or twenties with type 1 diabetes. This chain links TRBV9 with TRBJ1-4; possibly TRBD1 for D (6 bases). The DNA for the CDR3 is TGTGCCAGCAGCTACTCCGGGACACGGAATGAAAAACTGTTTTTT. Residues: CASSYSGTRNEKLFF. The whole variable domain, filled in from reference TRBV9 and TRBJ1-4, reads DSGVTQTPKHLITATGQRVTLRCSPRSGDLSVYWYQQSLDQGLQFLIQYYNGEERAKGNILERFSAQQFPDLHSELNLSSLELGDSALYFCASSYSGTRNEKLFFGSGTQLSVL.